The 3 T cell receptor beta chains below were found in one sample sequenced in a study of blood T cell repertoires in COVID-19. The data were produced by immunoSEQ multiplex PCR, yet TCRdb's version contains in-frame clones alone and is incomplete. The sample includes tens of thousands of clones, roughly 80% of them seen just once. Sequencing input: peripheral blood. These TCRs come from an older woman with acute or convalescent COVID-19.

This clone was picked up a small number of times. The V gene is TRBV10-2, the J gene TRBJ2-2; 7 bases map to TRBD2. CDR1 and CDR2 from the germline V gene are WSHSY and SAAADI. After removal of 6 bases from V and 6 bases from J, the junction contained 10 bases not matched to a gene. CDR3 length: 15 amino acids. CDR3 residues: CASRRPGLGAGELFF. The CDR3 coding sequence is TGCGCCAGCAGGCGCCCCGGACTAGGGGCCGGGGAGCTGTTTTTT.

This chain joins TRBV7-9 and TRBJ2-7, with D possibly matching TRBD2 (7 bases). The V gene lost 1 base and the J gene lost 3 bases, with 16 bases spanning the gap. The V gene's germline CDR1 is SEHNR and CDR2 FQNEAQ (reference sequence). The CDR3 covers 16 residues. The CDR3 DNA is TGTGCCAGCAGCTTAGGCGGGTGGGGAGGGGGCTACGAGCAGTACTTC. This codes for CASSLGGWGGGYEQYF.

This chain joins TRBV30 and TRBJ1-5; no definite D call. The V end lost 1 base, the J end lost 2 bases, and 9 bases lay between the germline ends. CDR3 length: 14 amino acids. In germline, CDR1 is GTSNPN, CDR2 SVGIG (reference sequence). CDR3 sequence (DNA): TGTGCCTGGAGTGGCGCCCCGGGCAATCAGCCCCAGCATTTT. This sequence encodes CAWSGAPGNQPQHF.